These 23 T cell receptor beta chains came from one sample sequenced in a study of blood T cell repertoires in COVID-19. Clones were sequenced by immunoSEQ multiplex PCR, and TCRdb holds only the in-frame ones, with some missing. The table lists approximately 190,000 clones, roughly 80% of them singletons, with about 8% in the top ten. The source material was peripheral blood. The receptors stem from a woman aged 55-75 years with COVID-19, enrolled during active disease.

The chain has TRBV29-1 and TRBJ1-1; possible D gene TRBD1, 5 bases. Germline CDR1 SQVTM, CDR2 ANQGSEA. There are 13 residues in the CDR3. Trimming removed 7 bases from V and 1 base from J, with 13 bases in between. CDR3 residues: CSGRRGWNTEAFF. The CDR3 DNA reads as TGCAGCGGCCGGCGGGGGTGGAACACTGAAGCTTTCTTT.

This chain uses TRBV6-5 with TRBJ2-1; 7 bases align to TRBD1. Trimming cost V 6 bases and J 3 bases; bases outside gene matches: 5. This CDR3 is 14 amino acids long. Looked up from germline, CDR1 is MNHEY and CDR2 is SVGAGI. CDR3 DNA sequence: TGTGCCAGCAGGAACAGGGGATACTACAATGAGCAGTTCTTC. This encodes CASRNRGYYNEQFF.

CDR3 residues: CASSVLAGGTGELFF. DNA for the CDR3: TGTGCCAGCAGCGTACTAGCGGGGGGTACCGGGGAGCTGTTTTTT. The chain couples TRBV9 to TRBJ2-2; 11 positions match TRBD2. This CDR3 comprises 15 residues. Germline V gene data show CDR1 as SGDLS and CDR2 as YYNGEE. The V segment lost 1 base and the J segment 5 bases; nucleotides outside the gene matches: 1.

The gene calls are TRBV7-2 and TRBJ2-2, with D possibly being TRBD1 (5 bases). Trimming removed 0 bases at V and 7 bases at J, with 15 bases between. The germline CDR1 and CDR2 sequences are SGHTA and FQGNSA. CDR3 length: 16 amino acids. CDR3 DNA: TGTGCCAGCAGCTTAGCGCAGTTGGGAAGGGGCGGGGAGCTGTTTTTT. It encodes CASSLAQLGRGGELFF. Variable domain in full (rest from reference TRBV7-2 and TRBJ2-2): GAGVSQSPSNKVTEKGKDVELRCDPISGHTALYWYRQSLGQGLEFLIYFQGNSAPDKSGLPSDRFSAERTGGSVSTLTIQRTQQEDSAVYLCASSLAQLGRGGELFFGEGSRLTVL.

The chain couples TRBV5-4 to TRBJ1-2, with 9 positions matching TRBD1. The CDR3 is 13 amino acids. Germline trimming cut 4 bases from V and 6 bases from J; bases unmatched to any gene: 4. Per germline, CDR1 SGHNT and CDR2 YYREEE (reference sequence). CDR3 amino acids: CASSQTGGNGYTF. CDR3 sequence (DNA): TGTGCCAGCAGCCAAACAGGGGGCAATGGCTACACCTTC.

The genes are TRBV27 and TRBJ2-2, with unresolved D. V lost 5 bases, J lost 4 bases, and 8 bases lay in between. This CDR3 comprises 13 residues. Germline CDR1 and CDR2: MNHEY and SMNVEV (reference sequence). The CDR3 DNA reads TGTGCCAGCAGTCCTTCAGGCACCGGGGAGCTGTTTTTT. Translating it yields CASSPSGTGELFF.

This chain joins TRBV6-1 and TRBJ1-1; 8 nucleotides match TRBD1. Germline lookup yields CDR1 MNHNS and CDR2 SASEGT. The CDR3 totals 14 residues. With V trimmed by 3 bases and J by 6 bases, 6 bases remained unmatched. The CDR3 DNA follows: TGTGCCAGCAGTGAGCTCACAGGGGGAGCTGAAGCTTTCTTT. Amino acids: CASSELTGGAEAFF.

This rearrangement joins TRBV5-4 to TRBJ2-7; weak D call: TRBD1 (6 bases). Trimming cost V 10 bases and J 1 base, with 12 bases left between them. CDR1 and CDR2 (germline): SGHNT, YYREEE (reference sequence). This CDR3 contains 12 residues. In nucleotides, the CDR3 is TGTGCCGGACAGACGGATTCCTACGAGCAGTACTTC. Amino acids: CAGQTDSYEQYF.

The rearrangement links TRBV7-9 to TRBJ2-1, with TRBD1 identical over 9 bases. The CDR3 runs 16 residues. Germline V gene lookup returns CDR1 SEHNR and CDR2 FQNEAQ (reference sequence). Unmatched junction bases numbered 11, after V lost 7 bases and J lost 4 bases. This chain's CDR3 is CASNPPGTGSYNEQFF. The CDR3 DNA reads as TGTGCCAGCAACCCTCCCGGGACAGGGTCATACAATGAGCAGTTCTTC.

The rearrangement joins TRBV11-1 to TRBJ2-7, with D tentatively TRBD1 (6 bases). V lost 0 bases to trimming and J lost 7 bases, with 10 bases between them. This CDR3 region has 13 residues. Germline CDR1 and CDR2: SGHAT and FQDESV (reference sequence). CDR3 bases: TGTGCCAGCAGCTTAGCCACAGGGCGTGAGCAGTACGTC. This codes for CASSLATGREQYV.

This rearrangement joins TRBV28 to TRBJ1-4; D unresolved. Trimming removed 4 bases from V and 5 bases from J, with 11 bases in between. This CDR3 contains 14 residues. The germline CDR1 and CDR2 sequences are MDHEN and SYDVKM. DNA of the CDR3: TGTGCCAGCAGTTCTTCCCGACTGAATGAAAAACTGTTTTTT. Translation gives CASSSSRLNEKLFF. The whole variable domain, filled in from reference TRBV28 and TRBJ1-4, reads DVKVTQSSRYLVKRTGEKVFLECVQDMDHENMFWYRQDPGLGLRLIYFSYDVKMKEKGDIPEGYSVSREKKERFSLILESASTNQTSMYLCASSSSRLNEKLFFGSGTQLSVL.

The chain carries TRBV3-1 (or the pseudogene TRBV3-2) and TRBJ1-6; D remains ambiguous. CDR1 is LGHDT, CDR2 YNNKEL, per germline (reference sequence). The CDR3 consists of 13 residues. V dropped 1 base and J dropped 7 bases, with 5 bases sitting between them. CDR3 sequence (DNA): TGTGCCAGCAGCCAAGTCCGGAATTCACCCCTCCACTTT. Translated, it gives CASSQVRNSPLHF.

This chain joins TRBV28 and TRBJ1-2, with D perhaps matching TRBD1 (5 bases). The germline V gene encodes CDR1 MDHEN and CDR2 SYDVKM. This CDR3 has 15 residues. Trimming cost V 5 bases and J 0 bases, with 13 bases left between them. The CDR3 reads CASSPSGLSNYGYTF. The CDR3 DNA sequence: TGTGCCAGCAGTCCCTCGGGACTCTCTAACTATGGCTACACCTTC.

This rearrangement joins TRBV7-2 to TRBJ1-2; tentative D call: TRBD1 (6 bases). Germline V gene lookup returns CDR1 SGHTA and CDR2 FQGNSA. Trimming removed 3 bases at V and 11 bases at J, with 13 bases between. The length of the CDR3 is 12 residues. The CDR3 sequence is CASSFLQGVYTF. CDR3 sequence (DNA): TGTGCCAGCAGCTTTTTACAGGGTGTTTACACCTTC.

The table lists this clone with a few counts. The chain combines TRBV19 with TRBJ1-2, with 8 bases identical to TRBD1. V was pared by 7 bases and J by 8 bases, with 12 bases of the junction left unmatched. The CDR3 extends over 14 amino acids. Per the germline V gene, CDR1 is LNHDA and CDR2 is SQIVND (reference sequence). The CDR3 bases are TGTGCCAGTACCCATCAGGGGGACAGGAACGGCTACACCTTC. This encodes CASTHQGDRNGYTF.

The V call is TRBV28, the J call TRBJ2-5; perhaps TRBD1 as D (5 bases). The length of the CDR3 is 14 residues. The V end was cut by 3 bases, the J end by 5 bases, with 13 bases between. Germline V gene lookup returns CDR1 MDHEN and CDR2 SYDVKM. The CDR3 region is CASSFIGVLETQYF. The CDR3 nucleotides read TGTGCCAGCAGTTTTATAGGGGTTTTGGAGACCCAGTACTTC. The full variable domain, its missing parts supplied by reference TRBV28 and TRBJ2-5, is DVKVTQSSRYLVKRTGEKVFLECVQDMDHENMFWYRQDPGLGLRLIYFSYDVKMKEKGDIPEGYSVSREKKERFSLILESASTNQTSMYLCASSFIGVLETQYFGPGTRLLVL.

This sequence joins TRBV29-1 and TRBJ2-5; 8 nucleotides match TRBD1. Trimming took 4 bases from V and 4 from J; bases not matched to a gene: 8. Germline V gene data show CDR1 as SQVTM and CDR2 as ANQGSEA. The CDR3 is 14 residues long. The DNA for the CDR3 is TGCAGCGTTGGGTTCAGGGGGCCCCCAGAGACCCAGTACTTC. Residues: CSVGFRGPPETQYF.

This clone was seen a handful of times. The V and J genes are TRBV28 and TRBJ2-5; the match to TRBD2 covers 12 bases. The J segment lost 0 bases and the V segment lost 6 bases, leaving 8 bases of the junction unmatched. This CDR3 contains 17 residues. The germline V gene has CDR1 MDHEN and CDR2 SYDVKM. CDR3 sequence: CASRTSGSFGDQETQYF. As DNA, the CDR3 is TGTGCCAGCAGGACTAGCGGGAGTTTTGGGGACCAAGAGACCCAGTACTTC.

The chain couples TRBV13 to TRBJ1-2; D gene unclear. Per germline, CDR1 PRHDT and CDR2 FYEKMQ (reference sequence). This CDR3 is built from 14 residues. The ends were cut back, 4 bases at V and 7 bases at J, with 16 bases in the middle. The CDR3 reads CASSSLRTEGGYTF. CDR3 DNA: TGTGCCAGCAGCTCCCTAAGGACTGAGGGTGGCTACACCTTC.

About this clone itself: Other nucleotide sequences in the sample specify the same CDR3. This chain joins TRBV3-1 (or the pseudogene TRBV3-2) and TRBJ1-5, with 11 bases matching TRBD1. The CDR3 extends over 14 amino acids. V was clipped by 5 bases and J by 7 bases; unmatched bases: 4. Germline CDR1 reads LGHDT; CDR2 reads YNNKEL (reference sequence). The CDR3 DNA follows: TGTGCCAGCAGCGCGGGACAGGGGGGGCAGCCCCAGCATTTT. It encodes CASSAGQGGQPQHF.

The chain employs TRBV5-4 and TRBJ2-3; D call uncertain. Germline V lookup: CDR1 SGHNT, CDR2 YYREEE (reference sequence). V was shortened by 4 bases and J by 1 base, with 13 bases between the two germline ends. The CDR3 is 15 amino acids. CDR3 amino acids: CASSRGPMGTDTQYF. In nucleotides, the CDR3 is TGTGCCAGCAGCCGAGGTCCTATGGGCACAGATACGCAGTATTTT.

The J gene is TRBJ1-6, the V gene TRBV5-4, with unresolved D. The V end lost 4 bases, the J end lost 5 bases, and 4 bases lay between the germline ends. CDR1 is SGHNT, CDR2 YYREEE, per germline (reference sequence). The CDR3 totals 12 residues. The CDR3 DNA reads TGTGCCAGCAGCCCGGATAATTCACCCCTCCACTTT. This codes for CASSPDNSPLHF.

V is TRBV30 and J is TRBJ1-6; D call uncertain. This CDR3 is built from 13 residues. V was pared by 5 bases and J by 5 bases, with 10 bases between. From germline, CDR1 is GTSNPN and CDR2 SVGIG (reference sequence). The CDR3 region is CAWDGVHNSPLHF. The CDR3 DNA follows: TGTGCCTGGGACGGGGTTCATAATTCACCCCTCCACTTT.